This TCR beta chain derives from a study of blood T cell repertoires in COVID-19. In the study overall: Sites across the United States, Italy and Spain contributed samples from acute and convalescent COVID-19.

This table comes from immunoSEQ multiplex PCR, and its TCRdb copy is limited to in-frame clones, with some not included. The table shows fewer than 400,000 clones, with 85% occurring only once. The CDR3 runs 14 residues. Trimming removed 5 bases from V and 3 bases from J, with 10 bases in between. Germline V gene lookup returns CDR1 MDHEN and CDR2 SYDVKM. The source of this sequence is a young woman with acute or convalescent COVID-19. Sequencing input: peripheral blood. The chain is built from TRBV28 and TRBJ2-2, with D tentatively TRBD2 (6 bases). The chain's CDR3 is CASSVEGDTGELFF. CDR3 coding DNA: TGTGCCAGCAGTGTGGAGGGAGACACCGGGGAGCTGTTTTTT.